This TCR beta chain was observed in a study of shared clonotypes between healthy human individuals. The V and J ends lost 3 bases and 9 bases respectively, with 11 bases between them. The CDR3 length is 12 residues. Germline CDR1 is MNHEY and CDR2 is SMNVEV (reference sequence). The assay was immunoSEQ multiplex PCR, and TCRdb's table has in-frame clones only and misses some. The sample has hundreds of thousands of clones, around 92% seen once; the top ten hold less than 25%. Positively selected for CCR7, the CD45RO-negative cells used as naive CD8 cells excluded terminally differentiated effector memory CD45RA+ cells.

The sequencing sample was made of naive CD8+ T cells sorted from blood. The J gene is TRBJ1-1, the V gene TRBV27, with D possibly matching TRBD1 (6 bases). The TCR sequence derives from a man aged 30 to 45 in good health. CDR3 nucleotides: TGTGCCAGCAGTTTCGGACAGAGGAAAGCTTTCTTT. Translation: CASSFGQRKAFF.